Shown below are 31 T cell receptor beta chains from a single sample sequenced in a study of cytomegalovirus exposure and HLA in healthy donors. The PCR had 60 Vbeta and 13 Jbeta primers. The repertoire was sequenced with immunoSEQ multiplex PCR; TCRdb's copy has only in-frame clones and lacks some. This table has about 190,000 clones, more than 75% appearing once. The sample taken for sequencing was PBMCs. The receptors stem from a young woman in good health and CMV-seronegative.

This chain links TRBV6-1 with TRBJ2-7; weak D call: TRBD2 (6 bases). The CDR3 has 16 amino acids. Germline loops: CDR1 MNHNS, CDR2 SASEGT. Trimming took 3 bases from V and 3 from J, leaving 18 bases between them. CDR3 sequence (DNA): TGTGCCAGCAGTGAGGGTCCGGGAGCAGTCCTCTACGAGCAGTACTTC. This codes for CASSEGPGAVLYEQYF.

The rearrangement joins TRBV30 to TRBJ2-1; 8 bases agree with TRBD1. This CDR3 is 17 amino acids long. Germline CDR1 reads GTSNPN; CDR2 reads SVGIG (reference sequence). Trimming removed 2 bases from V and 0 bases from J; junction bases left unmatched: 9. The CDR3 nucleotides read TGTGCCTGGAGTCGGGGATACAGGGGGAGCTCCTACAATGAGCAGTTCTTC. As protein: CAWSRGYRGSSYNEQFF.

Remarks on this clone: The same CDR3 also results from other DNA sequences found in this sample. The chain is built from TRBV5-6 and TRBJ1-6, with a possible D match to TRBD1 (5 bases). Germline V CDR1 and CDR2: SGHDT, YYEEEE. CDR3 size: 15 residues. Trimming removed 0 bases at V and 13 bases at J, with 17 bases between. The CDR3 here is CASSLAAGKNSPLHF. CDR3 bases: TGTGCCAGCAGCTTGGCGGCAGGGAAAAACTCCCCCCTCCACTTT.

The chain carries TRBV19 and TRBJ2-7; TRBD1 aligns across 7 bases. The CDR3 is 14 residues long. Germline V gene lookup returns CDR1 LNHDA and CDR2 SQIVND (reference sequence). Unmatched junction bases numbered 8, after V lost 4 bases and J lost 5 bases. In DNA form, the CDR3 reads TGTGCCAGTAGTAACCACAGGGGTGTGGACGAGCAGTACTTC. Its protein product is CASSNHRGVDEQYF.

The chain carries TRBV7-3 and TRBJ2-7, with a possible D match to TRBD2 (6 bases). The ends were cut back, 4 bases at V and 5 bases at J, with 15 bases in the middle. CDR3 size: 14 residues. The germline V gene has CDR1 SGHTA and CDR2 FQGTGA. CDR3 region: CASSSRDSANEQYF. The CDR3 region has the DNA TGTGCCAGCAGCTCGCGGGATTCGGCGAACGAGCAGTACTTC.

The CDR3 loop is CASSPQEDTQYF. The CDR3 DNA reads as TGTGCCAGCAGCCCACAGGAAGATACGCAGTATTTT. The rearrangement joins TRBV4-2 to TRBJ2-3, with D maybe TRBD1 (5 bases). Deletions cut 4 bases from V and 5 bases from J, with 7 bases between. The CDR3 covers 12 residues. Germline-derived CDR1 and CDR2 are LGHNA and YNFKEQ.

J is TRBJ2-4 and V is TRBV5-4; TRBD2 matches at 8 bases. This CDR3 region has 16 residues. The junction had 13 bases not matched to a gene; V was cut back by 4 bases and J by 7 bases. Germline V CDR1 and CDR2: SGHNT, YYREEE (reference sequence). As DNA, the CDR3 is TGTGCCAGCAGCCCAGGACTAGCCCACCCAGTTAACATTCAGTACTTC. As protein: CASSPGLAHPVNIQYF.

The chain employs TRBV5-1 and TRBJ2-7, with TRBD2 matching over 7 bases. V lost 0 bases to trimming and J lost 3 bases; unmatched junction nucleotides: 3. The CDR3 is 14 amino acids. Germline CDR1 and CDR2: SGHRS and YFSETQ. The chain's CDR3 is CASSLDGGIYEQYF. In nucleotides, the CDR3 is TGCGCCAGCAGCTTGGACGGGGGGATCTACGAGCAGTACTTC.

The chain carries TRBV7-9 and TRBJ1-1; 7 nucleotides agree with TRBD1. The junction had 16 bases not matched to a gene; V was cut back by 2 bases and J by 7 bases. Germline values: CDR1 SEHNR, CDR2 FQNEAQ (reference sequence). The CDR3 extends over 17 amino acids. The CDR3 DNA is TGTGCCAGCAGCTTACCGTTAGGGACAGTGAGTGGGTTTGAAGCTTTCTTT. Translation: CASSLPLGTVSGFEAFF.

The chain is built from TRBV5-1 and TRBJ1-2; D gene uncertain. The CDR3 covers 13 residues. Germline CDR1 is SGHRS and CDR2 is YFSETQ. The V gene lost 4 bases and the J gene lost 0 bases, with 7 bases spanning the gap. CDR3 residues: CASSPGANYGYTF. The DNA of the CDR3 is TGCGCCAGCAGCCCGGGAGCTAACTATGGCTACACCTTC.

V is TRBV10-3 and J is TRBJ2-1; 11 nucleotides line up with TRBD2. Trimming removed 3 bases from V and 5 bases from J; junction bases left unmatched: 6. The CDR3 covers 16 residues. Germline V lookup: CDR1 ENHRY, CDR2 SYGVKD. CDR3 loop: CAISDASGRTHNEQFF. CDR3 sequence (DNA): TGTGCCATCAGTGATGCTAGCGGGAGGACGCACAATGAGCAGTTCTTC.

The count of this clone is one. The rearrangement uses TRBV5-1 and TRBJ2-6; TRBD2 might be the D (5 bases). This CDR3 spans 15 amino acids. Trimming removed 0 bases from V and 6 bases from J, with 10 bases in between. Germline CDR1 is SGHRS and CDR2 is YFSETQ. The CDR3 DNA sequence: TGCGCCAGCAGCTTGGCCCTCGGGGTGGCCAACGTCCTGACTTTC. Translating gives CASSLALGVANVLTF.

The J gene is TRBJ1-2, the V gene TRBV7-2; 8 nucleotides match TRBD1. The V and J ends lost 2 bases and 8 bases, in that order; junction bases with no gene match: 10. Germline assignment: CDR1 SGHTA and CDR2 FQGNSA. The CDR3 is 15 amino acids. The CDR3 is CASSLYMDRANGYTF. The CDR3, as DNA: TGTGCCAGCAGCTTATATATGGACAGGGCAAACGGCTACACCTTC.

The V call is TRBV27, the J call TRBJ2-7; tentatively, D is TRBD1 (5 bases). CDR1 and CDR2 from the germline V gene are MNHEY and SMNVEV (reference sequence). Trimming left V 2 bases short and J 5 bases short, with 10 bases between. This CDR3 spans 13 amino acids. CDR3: CASSLGRAHEQYF. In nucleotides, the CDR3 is TGTGCCAGCAGTTTAGGCAGGGCCCACGAGCAGTACTTC.

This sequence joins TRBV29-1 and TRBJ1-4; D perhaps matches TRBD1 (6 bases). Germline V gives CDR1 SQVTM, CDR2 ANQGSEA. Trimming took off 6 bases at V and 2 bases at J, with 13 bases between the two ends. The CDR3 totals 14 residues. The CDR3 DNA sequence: TGCAGCGTGGGGGGGCGAGGCACTAATGAAAAACTGTTTTTT. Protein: CSVGGRGTNEKLFF.

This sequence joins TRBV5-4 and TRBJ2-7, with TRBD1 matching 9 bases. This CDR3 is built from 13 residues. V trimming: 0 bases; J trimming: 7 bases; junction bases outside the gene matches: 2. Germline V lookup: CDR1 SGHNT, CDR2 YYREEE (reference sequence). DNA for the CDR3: TGTGCCAGCAGCTTGGCGACAGGGGGAGAGCAGTACTTC. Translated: CASSLATGGEQYF.

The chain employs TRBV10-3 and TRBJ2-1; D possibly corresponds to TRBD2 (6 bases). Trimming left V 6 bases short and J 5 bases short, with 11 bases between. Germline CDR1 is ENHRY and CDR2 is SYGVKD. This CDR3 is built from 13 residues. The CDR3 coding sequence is TGTGCCATCAGGGGGACTTCAAACAATGAGCAGTTCTTC. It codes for CAIRGTSNNEQFF.

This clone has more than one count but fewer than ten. CDR3 DNA sequence: TGTGCCAGCAGCTTAACGACAGGGGTGGAAAAACTGTTTTTT. Its protein product is CASSLTTGVEKLFF. This chain joins TRBV7-9 and TRBJ1-4, with 8 bases that match TRBD1. Trimming removed 2 bases from V and 8 bases from J; junction bases left unmatched: 4. There are 14 residues in the CDR3. Germline lookup yields CDR1 SEHNR and CDR2 FQNEAQ (reference sequence).

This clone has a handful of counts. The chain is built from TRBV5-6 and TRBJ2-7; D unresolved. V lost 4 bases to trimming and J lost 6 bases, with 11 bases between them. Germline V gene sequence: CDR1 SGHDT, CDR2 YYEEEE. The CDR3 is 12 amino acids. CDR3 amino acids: CASSEARSEQYF. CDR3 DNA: TGTGCCAGCAGCGAGGCGCGTTCCGAGCAGTACTTC.

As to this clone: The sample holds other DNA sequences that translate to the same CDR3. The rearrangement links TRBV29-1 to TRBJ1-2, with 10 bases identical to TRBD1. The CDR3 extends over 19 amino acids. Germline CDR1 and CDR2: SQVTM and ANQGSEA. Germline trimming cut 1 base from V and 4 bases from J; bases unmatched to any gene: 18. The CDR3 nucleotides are TGCAGCGTTGAAGCTCGGACAGGGGGAATCCGAGACCCCCTCTATGGCTACACCTTC. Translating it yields CSVEARTGGIRDPLYGYTF.

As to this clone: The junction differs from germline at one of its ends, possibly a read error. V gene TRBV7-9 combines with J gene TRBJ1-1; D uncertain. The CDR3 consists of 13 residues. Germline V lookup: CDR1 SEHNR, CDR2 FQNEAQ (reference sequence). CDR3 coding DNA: TGTTCCAGCAGCTTAGGAACAGCCACTGAAGCTTTCTTT. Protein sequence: CSSSLGTATEAFF.

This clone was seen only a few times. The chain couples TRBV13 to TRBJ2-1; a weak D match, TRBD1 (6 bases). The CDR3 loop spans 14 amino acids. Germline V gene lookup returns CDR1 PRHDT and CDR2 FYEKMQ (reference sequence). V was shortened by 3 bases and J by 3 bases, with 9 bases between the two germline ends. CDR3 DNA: TGTGCCAGCAGCTTGGGACAATTCTACAATGAGCAGTTCTTC. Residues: CASSLGQFYNEQFF.

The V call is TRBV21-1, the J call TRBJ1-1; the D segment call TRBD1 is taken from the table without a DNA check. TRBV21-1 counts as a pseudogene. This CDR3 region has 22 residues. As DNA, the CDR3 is TGTGCCAGCAGCGCGCCCGGGACATCTGGCATGTGGTCCCACCCACGGGACACTGAAGCTTTCTTT. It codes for CASSAPGTSGMWSHPRDTEAFF.

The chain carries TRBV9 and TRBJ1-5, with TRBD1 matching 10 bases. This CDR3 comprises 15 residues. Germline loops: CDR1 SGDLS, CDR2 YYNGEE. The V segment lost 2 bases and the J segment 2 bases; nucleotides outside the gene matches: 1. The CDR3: CASSVGTGGNQPQHF. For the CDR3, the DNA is TGTGCCAGCAGCGTCGGGACAGGGGGCAATCAGCCCCAGCATTTT.

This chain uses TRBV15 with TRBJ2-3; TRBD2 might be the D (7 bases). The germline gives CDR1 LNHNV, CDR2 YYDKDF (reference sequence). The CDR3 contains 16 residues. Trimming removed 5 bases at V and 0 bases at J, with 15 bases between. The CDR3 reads CATSGTRGPSTDTQYF. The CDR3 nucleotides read TGTGCCACCAGCGGGACGCGGGGGCCTAGCACAGATACGCAGTATTTT.

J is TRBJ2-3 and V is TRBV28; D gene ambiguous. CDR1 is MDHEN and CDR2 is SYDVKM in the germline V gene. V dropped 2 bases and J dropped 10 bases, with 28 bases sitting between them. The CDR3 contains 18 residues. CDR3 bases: TGTGCCAGCAGTTTACGTTCTGCGGTTAACTCTGAATGGATGGCGCAGTATTTT. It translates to CASSLRSAVNSEWMAQYF.

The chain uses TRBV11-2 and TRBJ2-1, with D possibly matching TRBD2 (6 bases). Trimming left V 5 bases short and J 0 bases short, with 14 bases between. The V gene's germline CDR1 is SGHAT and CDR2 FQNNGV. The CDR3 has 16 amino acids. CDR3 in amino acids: CASSRRLESSYNEQFF. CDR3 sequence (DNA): TGTGCCAGCAGCCGACGACTAGAGAGCTCCTACAATGAGCAGTTCTTC.

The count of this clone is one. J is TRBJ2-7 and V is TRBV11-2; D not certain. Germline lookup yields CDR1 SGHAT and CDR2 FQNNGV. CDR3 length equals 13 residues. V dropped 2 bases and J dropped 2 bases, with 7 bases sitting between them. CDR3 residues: CASSLSPTYEQYF. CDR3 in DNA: TGTGCCAGCAGCTTATCCCCCACCTACGAGCAGTACTTC.

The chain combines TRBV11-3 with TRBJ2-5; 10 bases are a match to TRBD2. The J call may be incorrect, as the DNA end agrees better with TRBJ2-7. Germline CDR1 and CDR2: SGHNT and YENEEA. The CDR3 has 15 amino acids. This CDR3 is CASSSGTSGRDEQYF. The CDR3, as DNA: TGTGCCAGCAGCTCAGGGACGAGCGGGAGGGACGAGCAGTACTTC.

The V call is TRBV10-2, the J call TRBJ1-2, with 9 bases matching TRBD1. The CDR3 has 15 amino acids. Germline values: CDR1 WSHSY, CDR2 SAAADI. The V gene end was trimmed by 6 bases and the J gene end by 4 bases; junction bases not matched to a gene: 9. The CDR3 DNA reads TGCGCCAGCAGGGCCGGGACAGGGTGGAGCTATGGCTACACCTTC. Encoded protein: CASRAGTGWSYGYTF.

This CDR3 is CASSSAPGWETQYF. CDR3 nucleotides: TGTGCCAGCAGTTCGGCCCCGGGTTGGGAGACCCAGTACTTC. The chain uses TRBV27 and TRBJ2-5; no clear D gene. CDR1 MNHEY and CDR2 SMNVEV come from the germline V gene (reference sequence). This CDR3 has 14 amino acids. Trimming pared 4 bases from V and 5 bases from J, leaving 14 bases between.